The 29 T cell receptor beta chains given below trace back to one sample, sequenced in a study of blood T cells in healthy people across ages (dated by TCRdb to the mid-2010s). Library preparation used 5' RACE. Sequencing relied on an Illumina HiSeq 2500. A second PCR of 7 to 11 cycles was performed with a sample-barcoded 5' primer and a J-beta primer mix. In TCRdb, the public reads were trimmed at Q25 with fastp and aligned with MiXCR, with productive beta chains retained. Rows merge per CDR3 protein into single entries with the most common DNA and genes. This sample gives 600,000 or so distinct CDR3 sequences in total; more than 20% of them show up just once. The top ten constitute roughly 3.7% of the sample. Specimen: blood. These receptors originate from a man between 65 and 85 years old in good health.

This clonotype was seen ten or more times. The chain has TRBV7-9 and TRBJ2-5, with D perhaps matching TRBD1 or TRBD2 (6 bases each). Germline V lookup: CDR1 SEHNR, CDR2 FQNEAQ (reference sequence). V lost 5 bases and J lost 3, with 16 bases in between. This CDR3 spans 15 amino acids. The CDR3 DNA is TGTGCCAGCAGCCCTAGAGGGGGACTGGAAGAGACCCAGTACTTC. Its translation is CASSPRGGLEETQYF.

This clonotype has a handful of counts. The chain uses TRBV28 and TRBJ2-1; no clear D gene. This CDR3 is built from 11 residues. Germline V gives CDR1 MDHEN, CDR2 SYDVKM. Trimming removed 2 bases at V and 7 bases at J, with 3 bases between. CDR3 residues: CASSLQNEQFF. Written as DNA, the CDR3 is TGTGCCAGCAGTTTACAGAATGAGCAGTTCTTC.

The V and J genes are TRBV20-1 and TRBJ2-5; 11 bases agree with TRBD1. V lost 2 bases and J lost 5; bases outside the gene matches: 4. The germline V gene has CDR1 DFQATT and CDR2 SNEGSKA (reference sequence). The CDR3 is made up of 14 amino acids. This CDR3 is CSARTDRGLETQYF. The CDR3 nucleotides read TGCAGTGCTAGAACGGACAGGGGGCTGGAGACCCAGTACTTC.

CDR3: CSARPRVGSSEAFF. The CDR3 bases are TGCAGTGCTAGACCCCGGGTGGGGTCTAGTGAAGCTTTCTTT. J is TRBJ1-1 and V is TRBV20-1; D ambiguous. V dropped 2 bases and J dropped 7 bases, with 17 bases sitting between them. CDR1 and CDR2 from the germline V gene are DFQATT and SNEGSKA (reference sequence). The CDR3 totals 14 residues.

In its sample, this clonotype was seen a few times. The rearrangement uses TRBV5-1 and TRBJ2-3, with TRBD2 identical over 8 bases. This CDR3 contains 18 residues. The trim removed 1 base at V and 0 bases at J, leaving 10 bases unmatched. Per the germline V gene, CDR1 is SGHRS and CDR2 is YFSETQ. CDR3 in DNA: TGCGCCAGCAGCTTGATTCGGTCCGGGAGGGCGAGCACAGATACGCAGTATTTT. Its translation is CASSLIRSGRASTDTQYF.

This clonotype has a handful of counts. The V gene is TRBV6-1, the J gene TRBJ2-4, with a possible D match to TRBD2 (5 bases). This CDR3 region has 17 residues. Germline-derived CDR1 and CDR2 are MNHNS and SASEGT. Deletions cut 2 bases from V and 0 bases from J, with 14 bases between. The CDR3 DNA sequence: TGTGCCAGCAGTGAATGGGGTCAGCGGCTAGCCAAAAACATTCAGTACTTC. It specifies CASSEWGQRLAKNIQYF.

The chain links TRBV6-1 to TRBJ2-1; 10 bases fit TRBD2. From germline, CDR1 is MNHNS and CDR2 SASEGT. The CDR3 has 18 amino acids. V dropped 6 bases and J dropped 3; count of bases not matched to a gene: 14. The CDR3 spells CASRVIPGTSENYNEQFF. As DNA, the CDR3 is TGTGCCAGCAGGGTAATTCCCGGGACTAGCGAGAACTACAATGAGCAGTTCTTC.

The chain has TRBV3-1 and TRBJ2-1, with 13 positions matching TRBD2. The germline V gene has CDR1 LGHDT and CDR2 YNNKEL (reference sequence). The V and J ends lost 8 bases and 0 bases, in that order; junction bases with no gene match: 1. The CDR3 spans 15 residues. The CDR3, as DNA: TGTGCCAGCGGGACTAGCGGGGCCTCCTACAATGAGCAGTTCTTC. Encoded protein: CASGTSGASYNEQFF.

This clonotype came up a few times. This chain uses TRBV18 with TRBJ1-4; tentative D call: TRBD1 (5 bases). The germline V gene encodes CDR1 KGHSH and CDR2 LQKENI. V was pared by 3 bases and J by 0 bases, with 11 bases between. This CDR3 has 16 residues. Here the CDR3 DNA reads TGTGCCAGCTCACCGGTACAGGACCCAACTAATGAAAAACTGTTTTTT. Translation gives CASSPVQDPTNEKLFF.

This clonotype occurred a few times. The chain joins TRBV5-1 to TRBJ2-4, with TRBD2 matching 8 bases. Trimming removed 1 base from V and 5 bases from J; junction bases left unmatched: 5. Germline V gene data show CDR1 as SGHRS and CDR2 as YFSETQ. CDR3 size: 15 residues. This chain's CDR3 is CASSLPSSGQNIQYF. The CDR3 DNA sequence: TGCGCCAGCAGCTTGCCATCTAGCGGGCAAAACATTCAGTACTTC.

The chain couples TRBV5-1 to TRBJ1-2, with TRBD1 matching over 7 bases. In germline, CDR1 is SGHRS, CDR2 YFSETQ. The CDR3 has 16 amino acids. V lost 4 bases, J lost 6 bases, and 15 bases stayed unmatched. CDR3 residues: CASSTTPQGPTNGYTF. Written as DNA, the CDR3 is TGCGCCAGCAGCACTACCCCACAGGGGCCGACCAATGGCTACACCTTC. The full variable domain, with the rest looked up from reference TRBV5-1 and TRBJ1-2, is KAGVTQTPRYLIKTRGQQVTLSCSPISGHRSVSWYQQTPGQGLQFLFEYFSETQRNKGNFPGRFSGRQFSNSRSEMNVSTLELGDSALYLCASSTTPQGPTNGYTFGSGTRLTVV.

CDR3 sequence reads: CASSRDNGYEQYF. CDR3 DNA sequence: TGTGCCAGCTCTCGAGATAACGGTTACGAGCAGTACTTC. The chain links TRBV18 to TRBJ2-7, with unresolved D. Trimming took 6 bases from V and 4 from J, leaving 13 bases between them. Germline CDR1 and CDR2: KGHSH and LQKENI. The CDR3 is 13 amino acids.

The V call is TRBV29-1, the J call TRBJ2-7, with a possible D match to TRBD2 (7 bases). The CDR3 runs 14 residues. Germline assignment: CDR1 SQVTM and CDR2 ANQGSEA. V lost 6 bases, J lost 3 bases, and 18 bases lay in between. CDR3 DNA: TGCAGCGTCCAAGGGGGGGACCCAAACTACGAGCAGTACTTC. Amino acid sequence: CSVQGGDPNYEQYF.

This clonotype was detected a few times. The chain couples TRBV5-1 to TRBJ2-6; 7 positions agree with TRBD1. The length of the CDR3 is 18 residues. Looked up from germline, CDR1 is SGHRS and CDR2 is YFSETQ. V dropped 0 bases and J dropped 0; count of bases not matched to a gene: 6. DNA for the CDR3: TGCGCCAGCAGCTTGGGGGGGACAGTGCCCTCTGGGGCCAACGTCCTGACTTTC. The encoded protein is CASSLGGTVPSGANVLTF.

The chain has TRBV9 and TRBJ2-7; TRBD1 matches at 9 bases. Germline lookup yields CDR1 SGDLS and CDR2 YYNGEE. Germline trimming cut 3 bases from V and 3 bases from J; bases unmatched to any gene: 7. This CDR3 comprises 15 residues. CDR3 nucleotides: TGTGCCAGCAGCGCGCTAGGACAGGGGAACTACGAGCAGTACTTC. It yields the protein CASSALGQGNYEQYF.

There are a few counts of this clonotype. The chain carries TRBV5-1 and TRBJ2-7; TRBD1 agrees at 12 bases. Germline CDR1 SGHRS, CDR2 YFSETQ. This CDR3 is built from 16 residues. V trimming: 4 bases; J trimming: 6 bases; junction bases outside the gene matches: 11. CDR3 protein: CASSHASGQGAREQYF. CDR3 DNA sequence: TGCGCCAGCAGCCATGCCTCGGGACAGGGGGCTCGCGAGCAGTACTTC.

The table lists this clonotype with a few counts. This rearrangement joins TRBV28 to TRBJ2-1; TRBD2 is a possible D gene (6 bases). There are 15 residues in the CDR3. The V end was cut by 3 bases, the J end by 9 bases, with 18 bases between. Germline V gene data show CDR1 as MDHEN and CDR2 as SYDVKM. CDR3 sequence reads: CASSFQHPLGGEQFF. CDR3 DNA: TGTGCCAGCAGTTTTCAGCACCCCCTCGGGGGTGAGCAGTTCTTC.

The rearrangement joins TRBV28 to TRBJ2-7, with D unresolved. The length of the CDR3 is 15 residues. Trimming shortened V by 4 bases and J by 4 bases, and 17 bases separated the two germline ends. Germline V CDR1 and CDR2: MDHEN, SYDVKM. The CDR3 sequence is CASSSRPRSGYEQYF. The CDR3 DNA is TGTGCCAGCAGTTCCAGACCTAGATCGGGTTACGAGCAGTACTTC.

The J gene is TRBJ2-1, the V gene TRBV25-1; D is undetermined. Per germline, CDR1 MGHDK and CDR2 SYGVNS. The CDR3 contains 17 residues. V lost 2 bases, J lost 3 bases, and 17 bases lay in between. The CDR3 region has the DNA TGTGCCAGCAGTGAAAAAAAGGAGAAACGGAACTACAATGAGCAGTTCTTC. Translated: CASSEKKEKRNYNEQFF.

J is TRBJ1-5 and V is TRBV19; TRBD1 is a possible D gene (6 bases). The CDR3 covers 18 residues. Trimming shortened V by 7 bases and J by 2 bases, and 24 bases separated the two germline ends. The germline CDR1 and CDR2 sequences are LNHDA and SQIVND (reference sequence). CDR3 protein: CASKSENRGGSGNQPQHF. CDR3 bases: TGTGCCAGTAAATCCGAAAATCGCGGGGGCTCGGGCAATCAGCCCCAGCATTTT.

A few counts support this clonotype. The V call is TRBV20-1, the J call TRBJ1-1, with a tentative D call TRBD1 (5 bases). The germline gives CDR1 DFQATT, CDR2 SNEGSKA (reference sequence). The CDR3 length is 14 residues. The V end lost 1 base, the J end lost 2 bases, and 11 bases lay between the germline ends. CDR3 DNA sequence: TGCAGTGCTAGAGTAGGAGGGGCCAACACTGAAGCTTTCTTT. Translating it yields CSARVGGANTEAFF.

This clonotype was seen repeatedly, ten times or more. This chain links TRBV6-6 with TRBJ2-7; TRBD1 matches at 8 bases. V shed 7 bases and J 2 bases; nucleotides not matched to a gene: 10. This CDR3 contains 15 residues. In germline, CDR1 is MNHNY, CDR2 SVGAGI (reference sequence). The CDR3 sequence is CASKAGQGVTYEQYF. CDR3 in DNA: TGTGCCAGCAAAGCAGGACAGGGAGTCACCTACGAGCAGTACTTC.

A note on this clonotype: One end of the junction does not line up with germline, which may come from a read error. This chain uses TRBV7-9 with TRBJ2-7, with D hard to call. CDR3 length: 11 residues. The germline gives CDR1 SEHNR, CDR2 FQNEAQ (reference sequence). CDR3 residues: CASSLGSVQHF. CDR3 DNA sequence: TGTGCCAGCAGCTTAGGTAGTGTGCAGCACTTC.

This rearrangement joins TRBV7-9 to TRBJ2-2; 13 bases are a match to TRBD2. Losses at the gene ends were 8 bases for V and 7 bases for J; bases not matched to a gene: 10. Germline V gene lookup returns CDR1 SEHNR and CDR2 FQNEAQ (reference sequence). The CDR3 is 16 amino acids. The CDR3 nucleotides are TGTGCCAGCGGCGTGGGACTAGCGGGAAGGGACGGGGAGCTGTTTTTT. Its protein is CASGVGLAGRDGELFF.

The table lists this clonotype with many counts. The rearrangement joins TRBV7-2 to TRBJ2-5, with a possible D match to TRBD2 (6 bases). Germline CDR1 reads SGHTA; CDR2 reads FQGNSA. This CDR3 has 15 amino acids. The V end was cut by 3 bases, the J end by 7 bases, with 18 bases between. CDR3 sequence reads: CASSFDGTPKRTQYF. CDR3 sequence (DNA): TGTGCCAGCAGCTTCGACGGGACTCCCAAGAGGACCCAGTACTTC.

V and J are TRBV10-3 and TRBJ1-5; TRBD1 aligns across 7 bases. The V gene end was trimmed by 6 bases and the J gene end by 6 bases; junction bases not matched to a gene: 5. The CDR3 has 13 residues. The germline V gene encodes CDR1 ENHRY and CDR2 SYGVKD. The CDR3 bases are TGTGCCATCAGCGACAGGGTTGCTCAGCCCCAGCATTTT. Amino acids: CAISDRVAQPQHF.

CDR3 DNA: TGCGCCAGCAGCTTGGATGCTAGCGGCTACCAAGAGACCCAGTACTTC. Its protein is CASSLDASGYQETQYF. V is TRBV5-1 and J is TRBJ2-5, with 7 positions matching TRBD2. This CDR3 region has 16 residues. V trimming: 0 bases; J trimming: 0 bases; junction bases outside the gene matches: 5. Per the germline V gene, CDR1 is SGHRS and CDR2 is YFSETQ. Supplemented by reference TRBV5-1 and TRBJ2-5, the full variable domain reads KAGVTQTPRYLIKTRGQQVTLSCSPISGHRSVSWYQQTPGQGLQFLFEYFSETQRNKGNFPGRFSGRQFSNSRSEMNVSTLELGDSALYLCASSLDASGYQETQYFGPGTRLLVL.

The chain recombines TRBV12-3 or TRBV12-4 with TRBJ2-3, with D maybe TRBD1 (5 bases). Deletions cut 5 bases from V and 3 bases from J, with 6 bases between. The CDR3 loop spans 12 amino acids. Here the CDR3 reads CASSDRTDTQYF. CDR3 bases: TGTGCCAGCAGTGACAGAACAGATACGCAGTATTTT.

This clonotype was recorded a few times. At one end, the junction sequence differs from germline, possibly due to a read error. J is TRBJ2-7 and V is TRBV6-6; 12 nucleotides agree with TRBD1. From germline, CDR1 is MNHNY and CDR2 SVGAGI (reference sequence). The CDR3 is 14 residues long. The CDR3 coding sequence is TGTACCAGCAGTTTTGGGACAGGGGGCAACGAGCAGTACTTC. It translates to CTSSFGTGGNEQYF.